This entry is about one TCR beta chain. The PCR ran on 60 Vbeta and 13 Jbeta primers. Sequenced by immunoSEQ multiplex PCR; TCRdb stores in-frame clones only, minus some. The sample includes some 71,000 clones, about 74% seen only once; the top ten take 22%. The source of the sample is a study of cytomegalovirus exposure and HLA in healthy donors. Germline CDR1 SGHRS, CDR2 YFSETQ. The CDR3 sequence is 15 residues long. J gave up 4 bases and V 4 bases, and 8 bases lay outside the gene matches. Sequencing used PBMCs. This chain links TRBV5-1 with TRBJ2-4; TRBD2 matches at 7 bases. The clonotype was recovered from a woman in her thirties in good health and CMV-seropositive. Here the CDR3 reads CASSLYGLDKNIQYF. CDR3 in DNA: TGCGCCAGCAGCCTCTACGGACTAGATAAAAACATTCAGTACTTC.